Sequencing of this T cell receptor (beta chain) was carried out in a study of cytomegalovirus exposure and HLA in healthy donors. General study points: The study flagged 150 to 200 TCR beta chains as cytomegalovirus-associated. Rare TCR sequences dominated, though some public TCRs recurred in many donors.

PCR employed 60 Vbeta and 13 Jbeta primers. Method: immunoSEQ multiplex PCR; TCRdb's copy keeps in-frame clones and lacks some. The sample consists of roughly 180,000 clones, 70% to 90% of them appearing once. Details on this clone: Its target is unknown.

The V end was cut by 2 bases, the J end by 1 base, with 7 bases between. CDR1 and CDR2 from the germline V gene are SGHRS and YFSETQ. The CDR3 runs 14 residues. Input material: PBMCs. The chain joins TRBV5-1 to TRBJ2-4, with a tentative D call TRBD2 (6 bases). This receptor was identified in a young woman in good health and CMV-seronegative. CDR3 coding DNA: TGCGCCAGCAGCTTTGGAGGGGCCAAAAACATTCAGTACTTC. The encoded protein is CASSFGGAKNIQYF.